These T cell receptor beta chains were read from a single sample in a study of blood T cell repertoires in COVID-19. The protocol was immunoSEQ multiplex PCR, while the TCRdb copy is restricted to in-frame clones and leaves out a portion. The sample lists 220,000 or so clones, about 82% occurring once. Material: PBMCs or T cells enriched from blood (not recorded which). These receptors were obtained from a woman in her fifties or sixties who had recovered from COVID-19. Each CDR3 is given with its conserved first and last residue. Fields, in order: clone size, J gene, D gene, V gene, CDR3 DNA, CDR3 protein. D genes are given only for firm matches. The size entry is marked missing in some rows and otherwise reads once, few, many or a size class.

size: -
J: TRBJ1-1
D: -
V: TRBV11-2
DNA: TGTGCCAGCAGCCAGGCCGGGAGCATCACTGAAGCTTTCTTT
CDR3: CASSQAGSITEAFF

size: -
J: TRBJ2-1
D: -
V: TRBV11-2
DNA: TGTGCCAGCAGTCGGCAGCGGTACAATGAGCAGTTCTTC
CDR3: CASSRQRYNEQFF

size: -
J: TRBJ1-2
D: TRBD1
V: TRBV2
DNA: TGTGCCAGCGCCGGGACAGGGGGAGACTATGGCTACACCTTC
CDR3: CASAGTGGDYGYTF

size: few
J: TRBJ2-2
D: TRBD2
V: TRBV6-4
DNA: TGTGCCAGCAGTGGGACTAGCGGGTCCACCGGGGAGCTGTTTTTT
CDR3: CASSGTSGSTGELFF

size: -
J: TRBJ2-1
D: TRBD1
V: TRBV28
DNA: TGTGCCAGCAGTTCGCTCCAGGGGGCAAAGCAGTTCTTC
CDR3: CASSSLQGAKQFF

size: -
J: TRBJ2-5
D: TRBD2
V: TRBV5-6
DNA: TGTGCCAGCAGCTTGGAAACTAGCGGGATTGGCGGGCTAGTAGAGACCCAGTACTTC
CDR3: CASSLETSGIGGLVETQYF

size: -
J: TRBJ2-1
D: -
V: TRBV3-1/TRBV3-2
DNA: TGTGCCAGCAGCCAAGCAGGGGCCAGGAATGAGCAGTTCTTC
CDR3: CASSQAGARNEQFF

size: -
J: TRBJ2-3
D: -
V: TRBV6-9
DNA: TGTGCCAGCATGATCGTGGCCCCAGATACGCAGTATTTT
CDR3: CASMIVAPDTQYF

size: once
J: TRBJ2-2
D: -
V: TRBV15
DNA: TGTGCCACCAGGGGGCAGGACGTTACCGGGGAGCTGTTTTTT
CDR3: CATRGQDVTGELFF

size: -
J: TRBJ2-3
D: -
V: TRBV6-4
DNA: TGTGCCAGCAGTGGATCGGGGGGCACAGATACGCAGTATTTT
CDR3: CASSGSGGTDTQYF

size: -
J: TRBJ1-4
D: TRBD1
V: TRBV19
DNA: TGTGCCAGTAGTACCGACAGGGACAGGGACAAACTGTTTTTT
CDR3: CASSTDRDRDKLFF

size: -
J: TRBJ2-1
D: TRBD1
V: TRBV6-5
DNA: TGTGCCAGCAGTTACGAGGGGGCCTACGACAATGAGCAGTTCTTC
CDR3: CASSYEGAYDNEQFF

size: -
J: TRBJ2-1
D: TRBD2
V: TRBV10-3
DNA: TGTGCCATCGCCAATCCCGGGACTAGCGGGGGAGAGGAGCAGTTCTTC
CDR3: CAIANPGTSGGEEQFF

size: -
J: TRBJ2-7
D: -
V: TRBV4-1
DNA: TGCGCCAGCAGCCAAGACTCTTTTGAGGGACTGTTCTCCTACGAGCAGTACTTC
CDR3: CASSQDSFEGLFSYEQYF

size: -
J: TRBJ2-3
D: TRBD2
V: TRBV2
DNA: TGTGCCAGCAGTGAAATCCCTAGCGGGGTAGATACGCAGTATTTT
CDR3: CASSEIPSGVDTQYF

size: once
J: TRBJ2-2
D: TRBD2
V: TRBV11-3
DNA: TGTGCCAGCACCCTGACTAGCGGAGCTGCGAACACCGGGGAGCTGTTTTTT
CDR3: CASTLTSGAANTGELFF

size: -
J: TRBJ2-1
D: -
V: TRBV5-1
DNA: TGCGCCAGCAGCTTGCCAGGTCCCAAATTTGTCAATGAGCAGTTCTTC
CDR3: CASSLPGPKFVNEQFF

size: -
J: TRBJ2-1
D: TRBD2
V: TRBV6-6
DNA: TGTGCCAGCAGTTACTCGACCCGACTAGCGGGGGATGAGCAGTTCTTC
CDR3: CASSYSTRLAGDEQFF

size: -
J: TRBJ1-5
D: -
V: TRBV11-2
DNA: TGTGCCAGCAGCTTCCAGGGGAATCAGCCCCAGCATTTT
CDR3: CASSFQGNQPQHF

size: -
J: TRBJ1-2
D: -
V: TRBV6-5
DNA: TGTGCCAGCAGACCCAACAGGGACAACTATGGCTACACCTTC
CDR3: CASRPNRDNYGYTF

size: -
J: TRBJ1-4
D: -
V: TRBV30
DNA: TGTGCCTGGAGTGTGGACAATAATGAAAAACTGTTTTTT
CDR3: CAWSVDNNEKLFF

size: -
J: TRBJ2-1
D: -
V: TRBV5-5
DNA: TGTGCCAGCAGCTTTTATGGGGGGAAGCAGTTCTTC
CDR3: CASSFYGGKQFF

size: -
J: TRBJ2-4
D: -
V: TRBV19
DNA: TGTGCCAGTAGTAAAGCGGCGCCTATAGCCAAAAACATTCAGTACTTC
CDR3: CASSKAAPIAKNIQYF

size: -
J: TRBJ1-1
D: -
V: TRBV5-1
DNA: TGCGCCAGCAGCCCAAGTCAGGGGAAAGCTAAAGCTTTCTTT
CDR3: CASSPSQGKAKAFF

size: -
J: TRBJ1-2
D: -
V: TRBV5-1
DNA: TGCGCCAGCACCGACGGACGGCCTGGGGCTGGCTACACCTTC
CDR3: CASTDGRPGAGYTF

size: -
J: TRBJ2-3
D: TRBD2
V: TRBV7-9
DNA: TGTGCCAGCAGCTGGGGGGGACCCACATATACGCAGTATTTT
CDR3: CASSWGGPTYTQYF

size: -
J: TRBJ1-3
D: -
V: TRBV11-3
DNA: TGTGCCAGCAGTTCGGGCGGGCTCGGCGGGGGAAACACCATATATTTT
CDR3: CASSSGGLGGGNTIYF

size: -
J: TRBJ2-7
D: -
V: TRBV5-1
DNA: TGCGCCAGCAGCCGGGACTCCTACGAGCAGTACTTC
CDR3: CASSRDSYEQYF

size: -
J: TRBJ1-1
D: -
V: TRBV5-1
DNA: TGCGCCAGCAGCGACATTAGAAACACTGAAGCTTTCTTT
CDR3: CASSDIRNTEAFF

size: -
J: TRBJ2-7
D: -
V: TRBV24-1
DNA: TGTGCCACCTCCCCTGGGCGGGGCTTCTACGAGCAGTACTTC
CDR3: CATSPGRGFYEQYF

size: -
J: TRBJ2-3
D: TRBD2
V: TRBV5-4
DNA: TGTGCCAGCAGCGGAAGACTAGCGGATACGCAGTATTTT
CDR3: CASSGRLADTQYF

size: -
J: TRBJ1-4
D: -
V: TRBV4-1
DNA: TGCGCCAGCAGCCACTTAAGGGGCAGGGGTGAAAAACTGTTTTTT
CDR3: CASSHLRGRGEKLFF

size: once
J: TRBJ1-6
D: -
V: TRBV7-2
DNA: TGTGCCAGCAGCTTGCAGGGTTTATCTAATTCACCCCTCCACTTT
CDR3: CASSLQGLSNSPLHF

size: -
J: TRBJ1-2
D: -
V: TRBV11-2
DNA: TGTGCCAGCAGCTCGGGCTATGGCTACACCTTC
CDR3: CASSSGYGYTF

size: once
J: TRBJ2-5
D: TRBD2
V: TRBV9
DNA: TGTGCCAGCAGCTCCCGGAGGGAACGGGGGGGCCTCGAGACCCAGTACTTC
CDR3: CASSSRRERGGLETQYF

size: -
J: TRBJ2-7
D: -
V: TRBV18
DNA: TGTGCCAGCTCACCCATAGGAGAGGGGGGGTACGAGCAGTACTTC
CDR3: CASSPIGEGGYEQYF

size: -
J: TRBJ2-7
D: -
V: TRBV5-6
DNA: TGTGCCAGCAGCTTTACAGGCTCCTACGAGCAGTACTTC
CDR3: CASSFTGSYEQYF

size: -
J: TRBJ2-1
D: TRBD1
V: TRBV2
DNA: TGTGCCAGCAGTCGACAGGGGGCGAGGGATGAGCAGTTCTTC
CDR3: CASSRQGARDEQFF

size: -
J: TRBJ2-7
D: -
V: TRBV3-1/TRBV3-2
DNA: TGTGCCAGCAGCCCACAAAGGGGGAGACTGGGGGCTAGGCAGTACTTC
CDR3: CASSPQRGRLGARQYF

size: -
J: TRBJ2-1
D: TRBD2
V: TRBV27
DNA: TGTGCCAGCAGTACTATAGCGGGAGGGGGCATGGGCTCCTACAATGAGCAGTTCTTC
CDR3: CASSTIAGGGMGSYNEQFF

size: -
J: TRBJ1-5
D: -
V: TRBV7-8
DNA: TGTGCCAGCAGCTTAGGGATACTAAATCAGCCCCAGCATTTT
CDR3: CASSLGILNQPQHF

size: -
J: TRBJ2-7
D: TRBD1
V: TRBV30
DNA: TGTGCCTGGGCCAGGTGGGGACAGGGCTACGAGCAGTACTTC
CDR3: CAWARWGQGYEQYF

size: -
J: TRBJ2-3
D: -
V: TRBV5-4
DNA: TGTGCCAGCACCTCTAAGAGGGCCGAAGATACGCAGTATTTT
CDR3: CASTSKRAEDTQYF

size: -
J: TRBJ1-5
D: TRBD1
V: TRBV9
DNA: TGTGCCAGCAGCGTAGGACAGGGTGGCAATCAGCCCCAGCATTTT
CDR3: CASSVGQGGNQPQHF

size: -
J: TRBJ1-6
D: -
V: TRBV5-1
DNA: TGCGCCAGCAGCTTGCAGGCAGGCCTCCCCAATTCACCCCTCCACTTT
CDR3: CASSLQAGLPNSPLHF

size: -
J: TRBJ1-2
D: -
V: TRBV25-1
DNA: TGTGCCAGCAGTGAATCGACTGGAGGCTACACCTTC
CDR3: CASSESTGGYTF

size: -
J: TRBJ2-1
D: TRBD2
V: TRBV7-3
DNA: TGTGCCAGCAGCAAAGGGGCGGGAGAGGGGAATGAGCAGTTCTTC
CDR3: CASSKGAGEGNEQFF

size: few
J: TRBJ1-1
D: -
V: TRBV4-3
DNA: TGCGCCAGCAGCCAAGGAGGACTGAAGAACCCTGAAGCTTTCTTT
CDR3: CASSQGGLKNPEAFF

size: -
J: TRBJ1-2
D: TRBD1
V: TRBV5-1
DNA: TGCGCCAGCAGCTTGGAGGGACAGGGGGCGCGAGGCTACACCTTC
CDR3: CASSLEGQGARGYTF

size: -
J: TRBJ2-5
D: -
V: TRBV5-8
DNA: TGTGCCAGCAGCTCCCGTTACGGGGGATCTCGGGCGGAGACCCAGTACTTC
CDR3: CASSSRYGGSRAETQYF

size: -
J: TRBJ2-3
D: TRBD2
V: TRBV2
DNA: TGTGCCAGCAGTGATGTGGGGGGGGATACAGATACGCAGTATTTT
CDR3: CASSDVGGDTDTQYF

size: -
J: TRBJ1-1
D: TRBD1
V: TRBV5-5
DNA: TGTGCCAGCAGCGTCCCGGGACAGGGTTATGAAGCTTTCTTT
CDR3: CASSVPGQGYEAFF

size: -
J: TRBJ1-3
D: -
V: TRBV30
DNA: TGTGCCTGGGGGGGAGGGGCTGGAAACACCATATATTTT
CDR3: CAWGGGAGNTIYF

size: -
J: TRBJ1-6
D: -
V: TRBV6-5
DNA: TGTGCCAGCAGGGGCGGGGGTGTAGGTTCACCCCTCCACTTT
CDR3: CASRGGGVGSPLHF

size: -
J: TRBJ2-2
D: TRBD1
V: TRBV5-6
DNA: TGTGCCAGCAGCTTCCTGACAGGGGATGGCACCGGGGAGCTGTTTTTT
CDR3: CASSFLTGDGTGELFF